This T cell receptor beta chain was documented in a study of shared clonotypes between healthy human individuals. Approximately 100 million PBMCs per unsorted sample were used for genomic DNA. Template amounts of roughly 300 ng DNA, tens of thousands of T cell genomes, were employed in unsorted PBMC replicate PCRs. As processed by the authors: ImmunoSEQ only sent back junction sequences with no quality scores, so filtering was done differently. Produced via immunoSEQ multiplex PCR; TCRdb's table is partial and in-frame only. Clonal size and the V and J genes are those of that table, whereas D and trimming came from the DNA. The repertoire includes about 490,000 clones, around 80% of them detected once, and about an eighth sits in the top ten. The V gene's germline CDR1 is MNHEY and CDR2 SMNVEV (reference sequence). V was clipped by 3 bases and J by 6 bases, with 23 bases between them. This CDR3 has 17 residues.

The source is a woman aged 35 to 49 in good health. Some clones in this sample may be carry-over from other donors' samples. The chain has TRBV27 and TRBJ1-1, with D possibly being TRBD1 (6 bases). Input material: PBMCs. CDR3 loop: CASSFPDSQGVMAEAFF. CDR3 coding DNA: TGTGCCAGCAGTTTCCCCGACTCACAGGGAGTGATGGCTGAAGCTTTCTTT.